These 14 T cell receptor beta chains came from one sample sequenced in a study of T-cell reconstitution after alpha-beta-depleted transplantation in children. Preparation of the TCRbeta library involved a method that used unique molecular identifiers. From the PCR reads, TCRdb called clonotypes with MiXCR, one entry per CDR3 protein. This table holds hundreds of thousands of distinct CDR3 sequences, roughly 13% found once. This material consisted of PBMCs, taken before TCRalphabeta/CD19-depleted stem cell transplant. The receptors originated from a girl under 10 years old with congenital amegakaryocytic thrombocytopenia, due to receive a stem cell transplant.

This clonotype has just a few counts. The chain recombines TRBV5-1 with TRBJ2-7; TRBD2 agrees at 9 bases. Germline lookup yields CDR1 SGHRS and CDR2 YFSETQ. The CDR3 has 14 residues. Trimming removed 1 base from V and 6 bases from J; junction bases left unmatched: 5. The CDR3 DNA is TGCGCCAGCAGCTTGAGTAGCGGGAGTGGCGAGCAGTACTTC. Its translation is CASSLSSGSGEQYF.

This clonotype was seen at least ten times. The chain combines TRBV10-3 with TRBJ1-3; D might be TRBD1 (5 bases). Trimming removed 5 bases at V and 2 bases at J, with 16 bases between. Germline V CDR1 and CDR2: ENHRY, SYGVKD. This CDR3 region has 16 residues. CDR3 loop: CAISSSQGVTGNTIYF. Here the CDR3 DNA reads TGTGCCATCAGTTCTTCTCAGGGTGTTACTGGAAACACCATATATTTT.

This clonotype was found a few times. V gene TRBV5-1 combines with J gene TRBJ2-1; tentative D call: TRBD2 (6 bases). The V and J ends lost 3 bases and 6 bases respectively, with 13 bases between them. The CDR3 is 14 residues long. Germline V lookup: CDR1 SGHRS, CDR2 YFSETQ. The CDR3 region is CASSSRGTGNEQFF. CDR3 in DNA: TGCGCCAGCAGCTCTCGGGGGACGGGCAATGAGCAGTTCTTC. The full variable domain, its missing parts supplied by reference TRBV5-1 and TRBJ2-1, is KAGVTQTPRYLIKTRGQQVTLSCSPISGHRSVSWYQQTPGQGLQFLFEYFSETQRNKGNFPGRFSGRQFSNSRSEMNVSTLELGDSALYLCASSSRGTGNEQFFGPGTRLTVL.

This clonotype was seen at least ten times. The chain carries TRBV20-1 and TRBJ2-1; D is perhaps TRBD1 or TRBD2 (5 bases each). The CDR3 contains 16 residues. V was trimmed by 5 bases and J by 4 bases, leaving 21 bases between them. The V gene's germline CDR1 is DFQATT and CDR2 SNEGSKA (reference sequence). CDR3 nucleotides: TGCAGTGCTCCTCCCACAACCGAGGGGCGGTACAATGAGCAGTTCTTC. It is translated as CSAPPTTEGRYNEQFF.

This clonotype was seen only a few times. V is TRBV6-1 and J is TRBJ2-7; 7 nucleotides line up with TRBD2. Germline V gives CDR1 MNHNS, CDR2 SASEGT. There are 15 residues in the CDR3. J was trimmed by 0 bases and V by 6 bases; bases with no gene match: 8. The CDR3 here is CASRSFGGSSYEQYF. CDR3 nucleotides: TGTGCCAGCAGAAGCTTCGGGGGGAGCTCCTACGAGCAGTACTTC.

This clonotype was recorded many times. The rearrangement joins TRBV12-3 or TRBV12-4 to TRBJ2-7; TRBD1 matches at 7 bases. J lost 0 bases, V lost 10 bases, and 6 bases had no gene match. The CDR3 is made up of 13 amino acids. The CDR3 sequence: CATTDRISYEQYF. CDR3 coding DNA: TGTGCCACCACGGACAGGATCTCCTACGAGCAGTACTTC.

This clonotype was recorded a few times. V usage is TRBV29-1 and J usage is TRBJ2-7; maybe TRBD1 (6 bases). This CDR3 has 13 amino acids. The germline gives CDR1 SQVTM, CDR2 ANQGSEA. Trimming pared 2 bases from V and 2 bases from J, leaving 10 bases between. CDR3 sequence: CSVENRVTYEQYF. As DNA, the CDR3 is TGCAGCGTTGAAAACAGGGTAACCTACGAGCAGTACTTC.

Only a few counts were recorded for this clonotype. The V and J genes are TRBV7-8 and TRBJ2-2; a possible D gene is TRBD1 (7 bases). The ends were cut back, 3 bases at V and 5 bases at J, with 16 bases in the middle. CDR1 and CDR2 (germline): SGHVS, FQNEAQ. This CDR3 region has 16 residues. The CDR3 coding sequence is TGTGCCAGCAGCTTCAACAGGGGACGGGAGACCGGGGAGCTGTTTTTT. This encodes CASSFNRGRETGELFF. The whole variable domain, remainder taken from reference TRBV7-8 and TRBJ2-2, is GAGVSQSPRYKVAKRGQDVALRCDPISGHVSLFWYQQALGQGPEFLTYFQNEAQLDKSGLPSDRFFAERPEGSVSTLKIQRTQQEDSAVYLCASSFNRGRETGELFFGEGSRLTVL.

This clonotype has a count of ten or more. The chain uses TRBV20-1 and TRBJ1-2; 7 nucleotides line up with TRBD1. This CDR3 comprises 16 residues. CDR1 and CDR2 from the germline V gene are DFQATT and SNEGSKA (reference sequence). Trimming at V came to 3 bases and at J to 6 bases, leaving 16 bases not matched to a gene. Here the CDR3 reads CSASPTRQGSQDGYTF. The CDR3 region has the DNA TGCAGTGCTAGTCCCACCAGACAGGGTAGTCAGGATGGCTACACCTTC.

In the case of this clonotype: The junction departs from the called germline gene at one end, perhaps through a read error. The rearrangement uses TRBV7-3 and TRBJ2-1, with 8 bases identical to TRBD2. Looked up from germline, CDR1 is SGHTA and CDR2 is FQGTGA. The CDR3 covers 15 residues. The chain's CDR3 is CASSLTGTSGDEQFF. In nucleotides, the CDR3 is TGTGCCAGCAGCCTAACCGGGACTAGTGGTGATGAGCAGTTCTTC.

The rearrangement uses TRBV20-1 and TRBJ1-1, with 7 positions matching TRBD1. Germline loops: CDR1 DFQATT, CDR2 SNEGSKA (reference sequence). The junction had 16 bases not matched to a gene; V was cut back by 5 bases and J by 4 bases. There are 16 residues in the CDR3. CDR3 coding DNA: TGCAGTGCTTCAATAGTGACAGGGAAAAGCGCCACTGAAGCTTTCTTT. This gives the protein CSASIVTGKSATEAFF.

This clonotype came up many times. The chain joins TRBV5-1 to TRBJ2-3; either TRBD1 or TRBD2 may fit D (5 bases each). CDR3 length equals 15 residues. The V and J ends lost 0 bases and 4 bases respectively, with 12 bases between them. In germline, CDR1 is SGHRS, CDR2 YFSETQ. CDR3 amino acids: CASSLGQGEADTQYF. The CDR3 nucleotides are TGCGCCAGCAGCTTGGGGCAGGGAGAAGCAGATACGCAGTATTTT.

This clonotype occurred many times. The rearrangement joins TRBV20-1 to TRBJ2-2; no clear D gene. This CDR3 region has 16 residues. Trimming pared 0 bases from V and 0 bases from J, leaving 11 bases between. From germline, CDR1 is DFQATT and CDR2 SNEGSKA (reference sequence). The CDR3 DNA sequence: TGCAGTGCTAGAGAACGAAAATCCGCGAACACCGGGGAGCTGTTTTTT. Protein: CSARERKSANTGELFF.

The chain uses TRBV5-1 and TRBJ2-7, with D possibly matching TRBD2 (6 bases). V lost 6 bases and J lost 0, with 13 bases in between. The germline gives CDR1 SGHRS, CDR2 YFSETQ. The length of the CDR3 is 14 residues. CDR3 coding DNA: TGCGCCAGCAAAGGGGAGGCGTTCTCCTACGAGCAGTACTTC. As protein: CASKGEAFSYEQYF.